This TCR beta chain was recovered during a study of blood T cell repertoires in COVID-19. On the study more broadly: There were acute and convalescent COVID-19 samples, and they came from the United States, Italy and Spain.

From germline, CDR1 is SGHTA and CDR2 FQGNSA. The J segment lost 10 bases and the V segment lost 5 bases, leaving 2 bases of the junction unmatched. This CDR3 is 11 amino acids long. Some clones are missing from TCRdb's copy, which holds only in-frame ones; the method was immunoSEQ multiplex PCR. The sample lists around 290,000 clones, 88% occurring once. Participant ages covered roughly 18 to 89 years across 25 or so US areas. Cohort allocation depended upon clinical history that participants reported. Note on this clone: Other DNA sequences in this specimen translate into the identical CDR3.

Sequenced: PBMCs or T cells enriched from blood (not recorded which). The chain links TRBV7-2 to TRBJ2-1; 7 bases agree with TRBD1. The receptor comes from a woman aged 55-69 years in a cohort exposed to, infected with or recovered from COVID-19 (not recorded which). CDR3 nucleotides: TGTGCCAGCAGCCCGGGACAGGAGCAGTTCTTC. This encodes CASSPGQEQFF. The full variable domain, completed using reference TRBV7-2 and TRBJ2-1, is GAGVSQSPSNKVTEKGKDVELRCDPISGHTALYWYRQSLGQGLEFLIYFQGNSAPDKSGLPSDRFSAERTGGSVSTLTIQRTQQEDSAVYLCASSPGQEQFFGPGTRLTVL.